The 20 T cell receptor beta chains reported below all come from one sample, sequenced in a study of CD8 T cells in ankylosing spondylitis. TCRdb independently ran MiXCR on the 5' RACE reads; one entry per CDR3 protein. The data contain about 92,000 distinct CDR3 sequences, roughly 10% of them singletons. Sequenced input: blood, either unsorted or a sorted T cell fraction (not recorded which). These receptors were collected from a male donor with ankylosing spondylitis or in good health (not recorded which).

This clonotype was seen many times. This chain joins TRBV20-1 and TRBJ2-7; 8 nucleotides match TRBD2. The CDR3 is 15 residues long. The ends lost 2 bases at V and 5 bases at J; junction bases unmatched: 11. The germline gives CDR1 DFQATT, CDR2 SNEGSKA (reference sequence). CDR3 loop: CSARTGGARSHEQYF. CDR3 nucleotides: TGCAGTGCTAGAACCGGGGGGGCAAGGTCCCACGAGCAGTACTTC.

This clonotype has at least ten counts. The chain links TRBV6-6 to TRBJ2-1; 8 positions match TRBD2. Germline CDR1 MNHNY, CDR2 SVGAGI (reference sequence). Trimming took 0 bases from V and 7 from J; bases not matched to a gene: 11. The length of the CDR3 is 17 residues. This chain's CDR3 is CASSYSLLAGGGNEQFF. The CDR3 DNA reads TGTGCCAGCAGTTACTCCCTCCTAGCGGGCGGGGGGAATGAGCAGTTCTTC.

This clonotype occurred many times. The genes are TRBV5-5 and TRBJ2-2; 7 bases match TRBD1. The CDR3 sequence is 13 residues long. CDR1 SGHKS and CDR2 YYEKEE come from the germline V gene (reference sequence). V lost 4 bases, J lost 10 bases, and 7 bases stayed unmatched. The CDR3 protein is CASSRQGSEELFF. DNA of the CDR3: TGTGCCAGCAGCCGACAGGGCTCCGAGGAGCTGTTTTTT.

This clonotype was observed at least ten times. The gene calls are TRBV19 and TRBJ2-3; TRBD2 aligns across 10 bases. After removal of 6 bases from V and 2 bases from J, the junction contained 8 bases not matched to a gene. The CDR3 is 16 amino acids. Germline CDR1 is LNHDA and CDR2 is SQIVND (reference sequence). Here the CDR3 DNA reads TGTGCCAGTAGCCCCCAGCGGGGGGGCAACACAGATACGCAGTATTTT. This encodes CASSPQRGGNTDTQYF.

The sample holds many counts of this clonotype. V gene TRBV5-5 combines with J gene TRBJ1-5, with TRBD1 as a possible D gene (6 bases). This CDR3 region has 17 residues. CDR1 SGHKS and CDR2 YYEKEE come from the germline V gene (reference sequence). With 2 bases removed from V and 6 bases from J, the gap between germline ends came to 21 bases. The CDR3 DNA reads as TGTGCCAGCAGCTTTGAAGAGTGGGGGCTGGGTACTCAGCCCCAGCATTTT. Encoded protein: CASSFEEWGLGTQPQHF.

This chain joins TRBV3-1 and TRBJ2-1, with TRBD2 matching over 9 bases. The CDR3 has 16 residues. V lost 0 bases, J lost 5 bases, and 5 bases stayed unmatched. Germline loops: CDR1 LGHDT, CDR2 YNNKEL (reference sequence). Written as DNA, the CDR3 is TGTGCCAGCAGCCAAGACGCGCGGGGGGGCCACAATGAGCAGTTCTTC. Protein product: CASSQDARGGHNEQFF.

About this clonotype: A clone one base away is much larger, so this may be a read error. The CDR3 carries no conserved terminal phenylalanine or tryptophan, so it likely arises from a read error. The chain links TRBV5-1 to TRBJ2-7, with TRBD2 as a possible D gene (5 bases). Looked up from germline, CDR1 is SGHRS and CDR2 is YFSETQ. The V end lost 4 bases, the J end lost 4 bases, and 18 bases lay between the germline ends. This CDR3 has 15 residues. This chain's CDR3 is CASSPSPGESYEQYS. The CDR3 DNA sequence: TGCGCCAGCAGCCCTAGCCCTGGGGAGAGTTACGAGCAGTACTCC.

The sample holds a few counts of this clonotype. The chain is built from TRBV20-1 and TRBJ2-1; TRBD2 matches 11 bases. With V trimmed by 5 bases and J by 4 bases, 7 bases remained unmatched. The germline V gene has CDR1 DFQATT and CDR2 SNEGSKA (reference sequence). The CDR3 spans 15 residues. The CDR3 region is CSAPQTSGVYNEQFF. The CDR3, as DNA: TGCAGTGCTCCGCAGACTAGCGGGGTTTACAATGAGCAGTTCTTC.

This clonotype showed up many times. The J gene is TRBJ2-7, the V gene TRBV28; 7 bases fit TRBD1. After removal of 8 bases from V and 2 bases from J, the junction contained 0 bases not matched to a gene. CDR1 MDHEN and CDR2 SYDVKM come from the germline V gene. This CDR3 spans 11 amino acids. The CDR3 loop reads CASGQAYEQYF. The CDR3 DNA follows: TGTGCCAGCGGACAGGCCTACGAGCAGTACTTC.

The sample holds many counts of this clonotype. The chain carries TRBV20-1 and TRBJ2-2; D possibly corresponds to TRBD2 (5 bases). The CDR3 extends over 16 amino acids. V was cut by 7 bases and J by 2 bases, with 20 bases left in between. Per germline, CDR1 DFQATT and CDR2 SNEGSKA (reference sequence). The CDR3 DNA is TGCAGTGTCCCCGGGGAGAGTGGCTTTAACACCGGGGAGCTGTTTTTT. Its protein is CSVPGESGFNTGELFF.

The rearrangement joins TRBV28 to TRBJ2-2; weak D call: TRBD1 (5 bases). Trimming cost V 3 bases and J 2 bases, with 7 bases left between them. The CDR3 is 14 residues long. CDR1 MDHEN and CDR2 SYDVKM come from the germline V gene. CDR3 in DNA: TGTGCCAGCAGTTTCGGACAAAACACCGGGGAGCTGTTTTTT. This sequence encodes CASSFGQNTGELFF.

This clonotype showed up many times. The chain links TRBV10-3 to TRBJ2-1, with 8 bases identical to TRBD1. The V gene's germline CDR1 is ENHRY and CDR2 SYGVKD. Trimming took 6 bases from V and 6 from J; bases not matched to a gene: 13. The CDR3 is 16 residues long. Here the CDR3 DNA reads TGTGCCATCAGCCGGGACAGGCCTCGGACCAGCAATGAGCAGTTCTTC. Residues: CAISRDRPRTSNEQFF.

This clonotype was observed many times. CDR3 nucleotides: TGTGCCACCAGTGAAGTCGGGGAGGGCAATCAGCCCCAGCATTTT. This encodes CATSEVGEGNQPQHF. This chain uses TRBV24-1 with TRBJ1-5; D is unresolved. V lost 4 bases and J lost 2, with 11 bases in between. This CDR3 has 15 amino acids. The germline V gene encodes CDR1 KGHDR and CDR2 SFDVKD.

This clonotype was recorded many times. V gene TRBV20-1 combines with J gene TRBJ2-7; no definite D call. This CDR3 contains 12 residues. Germline V gives CDR1 DFQATT, CDR2 SNEGSKA (reference sequence). V lost 5 bases and J 2 bases, leaving 10 bases between the germline ends. This CDR3 reads CSAPDQTYEQYF. CDR3 sequence (DNA): TGCAGTGCTCCGGACCAAACCTACGAGCAGTACTTC.

This clonotype has a count of ten or more. This chain links TRBV5-1 with TRBJ2-5; 8 bases agree with TRBD1. The CDR3 is made up of 15 amino acids. V shed 0 bases and J 2 bases; nucleotides not matched to a gene: 3. Germline CDR1 is SGHRS and CDR2 is YFSETQ. The CDR3 reads CASSLEGQAQETQYF. The CDR3 nucleotides are TGCGCCAGCAGCTTGGAGGGACAGGCTCAAGAGACCCAGTACTTC.

The chain recombines TRBV7-8 with TRBJ2-1, with 7 bases aligning to TRBD1. The CDR3 spans 16 residues. Unmatched junction bases numbered 6, after V lost 4 bases and J lost 0 bases. Per the germline V gene, CDR1 is SGHVS and CDR2 is FQNEAQ. CDR3 amino acids: CASSSLGQNSYNEQFF. Written as DNA, the CDR3 is TGTGCCAGCAGCTCCCTGGGACAGAACTCCTACAATGAGCAGTTCTTC.

This clonotype was found many times. The V gene is TRBV28, the J gene TRBJ2-3; D remains ambiguous. V lost 3 bases and J lost 2, with 6 bases in between. This CDR3 is built from 13 residues. The germline gives CDR1 MDHEN, CDR2 SYDVKM. The CDR3, as DNA: TGTGCCAGCAGTTTTGGGAACACAGATACGCAGTATTTT. Its protein is CASSFGNTDTQYF.

This clonotype was observed many times. The chain is built from TRBV5-5 and TRBJ1-1; 9 nucleotides match TRBD1. Per germline, CDR1 SGHKS and CDR2 YYEKEE (reference sequence). Germline trimming cut 0 bases from V and 3 bases from J; bases unmatched to any gene: 3. The CDR3 extends over 15 amino acids. This chain's CDR3 is CASSLGGTGYTEAFF. The CDR3 region has the DNA TGTGCCAGCAGCTTGGGTGGGACAGGGTACACTGAAGCTTTCTTT. Complete variable domain (other parts from reference TRBV5-5 and TRBJ1-1): DAGVTQSPTHLIKTRGQQVTLRCSPISGHKSVSWYQQVLGQGPQFIFQYYEKEERGRGNFPDRFSARQFPNYSSELNVNALLLGDSALYLCASSLGGTGYTEAFFGQGTRLTVV.

In its sample, this clonotype was seen many times. The chain has TRBV29-1 and TRBJ2-2; weak D call: TRBD1 (6 bases). CDR3 length: 13 amino acids. V dropped 5 bases and J dropped 4 bases, with 11 bases sitting between them. CDR1 and CDR2 (germline): SQVTM, ANQGSEA. The CDR3 sequence is CSVSQGSTGELFF. The CDR3 bases are TGCAGCGTTTCCCAGGGGTCCACCGGGGAGCTGTTTTTT.

This clonotype occurred many times. V and J are TRBV4-2 and TRBJ1-2, with D maybe TRBD1 (6 bases). The CDR3 totals 16 residues. Germline assignment: CDR1 LGHNA and CDR2 YNFKEQ. Trimming removed 0 bases from V and 8 bases from J, with 19 bases in between. In DNA, the CDR3 is TGTGCCAGCAGCCAAGATCCTACGGGGGCGAGCGGCGGCTACACCTTC. The encoded protein is CASSQDPTGASGGYTF.